Shown below are 23 T cell receptor beta chains from a single sample sequenced in a study of T cells after yellow fever vaccination. TCRdb recomputed calls from the 5' RACE reads with MiXCR, one row per CDR3 protein. The sample lists roughly 260,000 distinct CDR3 sequences; roughly 13% were seen once. Material: CD4+ T cells sorted from PBMCs, obtained 45 days after the yellow fever booster vaccination. These receptors originate from a man under 40 who received the YFV17D yellow fever vaccine.

The chain joins TRBV4-2 to TRBJ1-2, with TRBD1 matching 9 bases. This CDR3 region has 18 residues. Per the germline V gene, CDR1 is LGHNA and CDR2 is YNFKEQ. V was clipped by 0 bases and J by 4 bases; unmatched bases: 12. The CDR3 loop reads CASSQEREGQGRPYGYTF. CDR3 coding DNA: TGTGCCAGCAGCCAAGAAAGGGAGGGACAGGGAAGGCCCTATGGCTACACCTTC.

This clonotype occurred a few times. The gene calls are TRBV12-3 or TRBV12-4 and TRBJ2-7, with D perhaps being TRBD1 or TRBD2 (5 bases each). Trimming left V 3 bases short and J 7 bases short, with 13 bases between. The CDR3 is made up of 13 amino acids. DNA for the CDR3: TGTGCCAGCAGTTTGTTTGGGGGAACAGAGCAGTACTTC. Amino acid sequence: CASSLFGGTEQYF.

This chain links TRBV25-1 with TRBJ2-7; a possible D gene is TRBD1 (5 bases). Trimming shortened V by 4 bases and J by 7 bases, and 8 bases separated the two germline ends. The CDR3 loop spans 11 amino acids. In germline, CDR1 is MGHDK, CDR2 SYGVNS. This CDR3 is CASSAGWEQYF. CDR3 in DNA: TGTGCCAGCAGTGCAGGGTGGGAGCAGTACTTC.

The rearrangement links TRBV7-3 to TRBJ1-2; tentative D call: TRBD1 (5 bases). V lost 5 bases and J lost 8, with 18 bases in between. This CDR3 spans 14 amino acids. Germline CDR1 is SGHTA and CDR2 is FQGTGA. The CDR3 is CASSQAARRGGYTF. DNA for the CDR3: TGTGCCAGCAGCCAAGCCGCCAGGAGGGGAGGCTACACCTTC.

V gene TRBV6-6 combines with J gene TRBJ2-1; D remains unclear. The CDR3 spans 13 residues. The ends were cut back, 7 bases at V and 0 bases at J, with 7 bases in the middle. The germline V gene encodes CDR1 MNHNY and CDR2 SVGAGI (reference sequence). The CDR3 sequence: CASTESSYNEQFF. In DNA, the CDR3 is TGTGCCAGCACCGAAAGCTCCTACAATGAGCAGTTCTTC.

This clonotype was observed a few times. The chain uses TRBV20-1 and TRBJ1-4; D is ambiguous. This CDR3 spans 14 amino acids. The germline V gene has CDR1 DFQATT and CDR2 SNEGSKA (reference sequence). V shed 7 bases and J shed 0 bases, with 12 bases lying between them. In nucleotides, the CDR3 is TGCAGTGTACAGACGATTGCAACTAATGAAAAACTGTTTTTT. Translating gives CSVQTIATNEKLFF.

This clonotype turned up a few times. CDR3 bases: TGCGCCAGCAGCCCCACCCGGACTAGCGGGAGAGGTCGGACAGATACGCAGTATTTT. Its protein is CASSPTRTSGRGRTDTQYF. The V call is TRBV5-1, the J call TRBJ2-3; TRBD2 agrees at 13 bases. Germline values: CDR1 SGHRS, CDR2 YFSETQ. The CDR3 runs to 19 residues. V lost 4 bases, J lost 3 bases, and 14 bases stayed unmatched.

This clonotype was counted only a few times. The chain links TRBV12-3 or TRBV12-4 to TRBJ2-2; D gene uncertain. This CDR3 has 12 amino acids. V was clipped by 6 bases and J by 7 bases, with 9 bases between them. The CDR3 protein is CASSETYGELFF. For the CDR3, the DNA is TGTGCCAGCAGCGAGACTTACGGGGAGCTGTTTTTT.

This clonotype was found a few times. The chain couples TRBV7-2 to TRBJ2-7; 13 bases agree with TRBD2. Per the germline V gene, CDR1 is SGHTA and CDR2 is FQGNSA. The V segment lost 5 bases and the J segment 2 bases; nucleotides outside the gene matches: 6. This CDR3 contains 16 residues. CDR3 region: CASSVEGTSGAYEQYF. In nucleotides, the CDR3 is TGTGCCAGCAGCGTAGAGGGGACTAGCGGGGCCTACGAGCAGTACTTC.

In this sample, this clonotype turned up many times. The chain carries TRBV11-2 and TRBJ2-3, with TRBD2 matching 9 bases. In germline, CDR1 is SGHAT, CDR2 FQNNGV. This CDR3 region has 14 residues. J lost 3 bases, V lost 5 bases, and 3 bases had no gene match. The chain's CDR3 is CASSEREVTDTQYF. The CDR3 nucleotides are TGTGCCAGCAGCGAGCGGGAGGTGACAGATACGCAGTATTTT.

This clonotype turned up a few times. The genes are TRBV5-1 and TRBJ1-2; 8 positions agree with TRBD1. The germline V gene encodes CDR1 SGHRS and CDR2 YFSETQ. This CDR3 region has 16 residues. V was pared by 4 bases and J by 3 bases, with 11 bases of the junction left unmatched. CDR3 nucleotides: TGCGCCAGCAGCGGAGGACAGGGTCCAATTTACTATGGCTACACCTTC. Residues: CASSGGQGPIYYGYTF. Full variable domain (missing parts from reference TRBV5-1 and TRBJ1-2): KAGVTQTPRYLIKTRGQQVTLSCSPISGHRSVSWYQQTPGQGLQFLFEYFSETQRNKGNFPGRFSGRQFSNSRSEMNVSTLELGDSALYLCASSGGQGPIYYGYTFGSGTRLTVV.

This clonotype has only a few counts. V and J are TRBV4-3 and TRBJ2-4, with D perhaps given as TRBD1 or TRBD2 (5 bases each). Germline CDR1 reads LGHNA; CDR2 reads YSLEER. Trimming removed 3 bases at V and 8 bases at J, with 14 bases between. The CDR3 length is 14 residues. The CDR3, as DNA: TGCGCCAGCAGCCACCGGGACCGCGGGTACATTCAGTACTTC. This gives the protein CASSHRDRGYIQYF.

The gene calls are TRBV7-2 and TRBJ2-7, with 8 bases fitting TRBD2. The trim removed 2 bases at V and 4 bases at J, leaving 13 bases unmatched. There are 17 residues in the CDR3. Germline V gene sequence: CDR1 SGHTA, CDR2 FQGNSA. CDR3 protein: CASSLTSFLAGIYEQYF. DNA of the CDR3: TGTGCCAGCAGCTTAACGTCCTTCTTAGCGGGAATTTACGAGCAGTACTTC.

The rearrangement joins TRBV12-3 or TRBV12-4 to TRBJ2-3, with TRBD2 matching over 9 bases. This CDR3 spans 15 amino acids. The J segment lost 6 bases and the V segment lost 3 bases, leaving 7 bases of the junction unmatched. CDR3 protein: CASSLRGGQVDTQYF. The CDR3 DNA is TGTGCCAGCAGTTTGCGGGGGGGTCAGGTGGATACGCAGTATTTT.

This clonotype came up a few times. The chain is built from TRBV6-5 and TRBJ2-5; TRBD1 aligns across 8 bases. The CDR3 consists of 15 residues. Germline loops: CDR1 MNHEY, CDR2 SVGAGI. J was trimmed by 4 bases and V by 2 bases; bases with no gene match: 6. The CDR3 is CASSYRGQGVETQYF. The CDR3 bases are TGTGCCAGCAGTTACCGCGGACAGGGCGTAGAGACCCAGTACTTC.

This sequence joins TRBV7-2 and TRBJ2-3; unclear D gene. The germline V gene encodes CDR1 SGHTA and CDR2 FQGNSA. V was clipped by 0 bases and J by 1 base, with 11 bases between them. The CDR3 length is 16 residues. Here the CDR3 DNA reads TGTGCCAGCAGCTTAGCGGTCCCTCGGGGCACAGATACGCAGTATTTT. Encoded protein: CASSLAVPRGTDTQYF.

This chain links TRBV5-1 with TRBJ2-7; perhaps TRBD1 as D (6 bases). Per germline, CDR1 SGHRS and CDR2 YFSETQ. Trimming left V 4 bases short and J 2 bases short, with 13 bases between. This CDR3 region has 14 residues. The CDR3 sequence is CASSQGPGAYEQYF. The CDR3, as DNA: TGCGCCAGCAGCCAGGGTCCAGGGGCCTACGAGCAGTACTTC.

This clonotype came up a few times. V and J are TRBV5-1 and TRBJ2-5, with TRBD2 matching 14 bases. V lost 1 base and J lost 3; bases outside the gene matches: 11. Germline values: CDR1 SGHRS, CDR2 YFSETQ. The CDR3 has 19 residues. The CDR3 protein is CASSLLTGTSGRREETQYF. The CDR3 region has the DNA TGCGCCAGCAGCTTGCTCACCGGGACTAGCGGGAGAAGAGAAGAGACCCAGTACTTC.

The rearrangement joins TRBV29-1 to TRBJ2-7, with 7 positions matching TRBD2. V gave up 0 bases and J gave up 10 bases; unmatched junction bases: 9. The CDR3 has 13 amino acids. Germline CDR1 reads SQVTM; CDR2 reads ANQGSEA. The CDR3 nucleotides read TGCAGCGTTGAAGATCTGCCGGGAGGCCTCCAGTACTTC. Protein: CSVEDLPGGLQYF.

This clonotype was counted a few times. V is TRBV20-1 and J is TRBJ2-3; possibly TRBD1 for D (5 bases). Trimming shortened V by 5 bases and J by 2 bases, and 8 bases separated the two germline ends. This CDR3 region has 12 residues. Germline V lookup: CDR1 DFQATT, CDR2 SNEGSKA (reference sequence). CDR3 sequence (DNA): TGCAGTGCTCCAGGGTACACAGATACGCAGTATTTT. Amino acid sequence: CSAPGYTDTQYF.

The J gene is TRBJ2-7, the V gene TRBV20-1; either TRBD1 or TRBD2 may supply D (7 bases each). This CDR3 has 16 residues. Looked up from germline, CDR1 is DFQATT and CDR2 is SNEGSKA (reference sequence). The germline V and J ends were trimmed by 2 bases and 2 bases, with 19 bases remaining between them. CDR3 sequence: CSARHERAGGAYEQYF. CDR3 in DNA: TGCAGTGCTAGACACGAACGGGCAGGGGGGGCCTACGAGCAGTACTTC.

V usage is TRBV20-1 and J usage is TRBJ1-1, with D perhaps matching TRBD1 (6 bases). Per the germline V gene, CDR1 is DFQATT and CDR2 is SNEGSKA (reference sequence). The CDR3 sequence is 16 residues long. Trimming took off 0 bases at V and 10 bases at J, with 24 bases between the two ends. The CDR3 nucleotides are TGCAGTGCTAGAGATTCTATTGGGGGGGCCTTGATGAGAGCTTTCTTT. Its translation: CSARDSIGGALMRAFF.

This clonotype occurred a few times. The chain combines TRBV5-1 with TRBJ2-1; tentative D call: TRBD2 (6 bases). The CDR3 has 13 amino acids. Trimming stripped 7 bases from V and 8 bases from J, with 16 bases between. CDR1 and CDR2 from the germline V gene are SGHRS and YFSETQ. The CDR3 protein is CASGVGGIDEQFF. The CDR3 bases are TGCGCCAGCGGGGTGGGCGGGATCGATGAGCAGTTCTTC.